The following is a TCR beta chain sequence with its context. The PCR ran on 60 Vbeta and 13 Jbeta primers. Method: immunoSEQ multiplex PCR; TCRdb's copy keeps in-frame clones and lacks some. The sample records over 100,000 clones, more than 65% being singletons. These data belong to a study of cytomegalovirus exposure and HLA in healthy donors. Germline assignment: CDR1 MNHEY and CDR2 SVGAGI. Trimming removed 6 bases at V and 5 bases at J, with 11 bases between. The CDR3 is made up of 13 amino acids. The sequenced material came from PBMCs. The clonotype originates from a woman aged 25 to 45 in good health and CMV-seronegative. The chain is built from TRBV6-5 and TRBJ1-3; no definite D call. CDR3 nucleotide sequence: TGTGCCAGCAGCCCGGCGGGCCGAAACACCATATATTTT. Translated: CASSPAGRNTIYF.